This TCR beta chain was documented in a study of control samples from healthy donors and cancer patients. The CDR3 extends over 14 amino acids. Germline CDR1 and CDR2: SGHRS and YFSETQ. The V and J ends lost 4 bases and 4 bases respectively, with 14 bases between them. Profiling relied on immunoSEQ multiplex PCR, and the TCRdb table lists in-frame clones only, not all of them. Among 75,000 to 90,000 clones listed, about 89% were seen once. This receptor was obtained from a man aged 50-59 years in good health. Sequencing used blood. The rearrangement links TRBV5-1 to TRBJ1-1; maybe TRBD1 (5 bases). The CDR3 is CASSTLRTPTEAFF. In DNA form, the CDR3 reads TGCGCCAGCAGCACTCTTCGGACACCCACTGAAGCTTTCTTT.